This T cell receptor beta chain was documented in a study of shared clonotypes between healthy human individuals. Study-wide findings and caveats: Naive CD4 clonotype sharing across several donors was 4.5% to 6%.

Genomic DNA per cell subset filled all wells of several immunoSEQ plates. Sequencing used immunoSEQ multiplex PCR; TCRdb keeps in-frame clones, though not all of them. The data hold some 580,000 clones, with roughly 98% observed a single time. V was pared by 0 bases and J by 2 bases, with 7 bases of the junction left unmatched. The CDR3 consists of 16 residues. Per germline, CDR1 SGHDN and CDR2 FVKESK. Naive CD8 cells lacked CD45RO, underwent positive selection for CCR7 and left out terminally differentiated effector memory CD45RA+ cells. Donors, healthy HIV-negative adults, lacked recent acute infections or vaccinations. The donor cohort consisted entirely of Caucasian adults residing in Nashville, Tennessee. Points on this clone: Its antigen is currently unknown.

The TCR was taken from a man younger than 45 in good health. Source material: naive CD8+ T cells sorted from blood. This chain uses TRBV14 with TRBJ2-7; 7 bases are a match to TRBD2. In DNA, the CDR3 is TGTGCCAGCAGCCAAGACCCGGGACTAAGCCCCTACGAGCAGTACTTC. Protein: CASSQDPGLSPYEQYF.